The clone carrying this T cell receptor (beta chain) was seen at least ten times. As yet, its antigen is unknown. CDR3 length: 14 amino acids. Per the germline V gene, CDR1 is LGHDT and CDR2 is YNNKEL (reference sequence). With 1 base removed from V and 5 bases from J, the gap between germline ends came to 11 bases. Stated time point: longitudinal time-point 2. The unsorted libraries had their origin in 2 million PBMCs stored at -80 C. The data were obtained in a study of neurological immune-mediated disorders. Study-wide points: The multiple sclerosis repertoire cluster was not associated with any clinical or MRI feature.

TCRdb processed the 5' RACE reads anew with MiXCR; each CDR3 protein has one entry. The repertoire holds about 80,000 distinct CDR3 sequences, with 5.8% as singletons. Sequencing was performed on PBMCs. This chain connects TRBV3-1 to TRBJ1-1; D not resolved. The TCR sequence derives from an older woman with multiple sclerosis. CDR3 residues: CASSQALPFTEAFF. DNA for the CDR3: TGTGCCAGCAGCCAAGCCCTTCCATTTACTGAAGCTTTCTTT.